One sample yielded the 8 T cell receptor beta chains listed below, sequenced in a study of T cell repertoires and HLA-DP antigens. Clones were read by immunoSEQ multiplex PCR, and TCRdb kept only the in-frame ones, dropping some. The sample holds about 89,000 clones, around nine tenths seen once. Which antigens these TCRs recognize remains unknown. Material for sequencing was CD4+ T cells from PBMCs. These receptor sequences come from a man in his fifties in good health and CMV-seronegative.

The chain joins TRBV6-5 to TRBJ2-4, with 10 bases fitting TRBD1. Trimming removed 4 bases from V and 1 base from J; junction bases left unmatched: 4. The CDR3 runs to 16 residues. Germline V gives CDR1 MNHEY, CDR2 SVGAGI. CDR3 amino acids: CASSSPGQGAKNIQYF. The DNA for the CDR3 is TGTGCCAGCAGTTCACCGGGACAGGGGGCCAAAAACATTCAGTACTTC.

This chain uses TRBV19 with TRBJ1-4, with D tentatively TRBD1 (5 bases). The germline V gene has CDR1 LNHDA and CDR2 SQIVND (reference sequence). Trimming shortened V by 3 bases and J by 3 bases, and 11 bases separated the two germline ends. CDR3 length: 15 amino acids. The chain's CDR3 is CASSMAQGANEKLFF. CDR3 bases: TGTGCCAGTAGTATGGCTCAGGGTGCTAATGAAAAACTGTTTTTT.

J is TRBJ2-1 and V is TRBV29-1, with D uncertain. CDR1 is SQVTM and CDR2 is ANQGSEA in the germline V gene. The CDR3 runs 14 residues. V lost 6 bases, J lost 0 bases, and 12 bases lay in between. The CDR3: CSVYTPSSYNEQFF. The CDR3, as DNA: TGCAGCGTCTATACTCCTAGCTCCTACAATGAGCAGTTCTTC.

The chain is built from TRBV5-1 and TRBJ1-1; no clear D. Deletions cut 0 bases from V and 7 bases from J, with 7 bases between. Germline values: CDR1 SGHRS, CDR2 YFSETQ. The CDR3 extends over 12 amino acids. The CDR3, as DNA: TGCGCCAGCAGCTTGGAGTTGGGTGAAGCTTTCTTT. The encoded protein is CASSLELGEAFF.

The V call is TRBV5-1, the J call TRBJ2-5; the D gene is possibly TRBD1 (5 bases). Trimming removed 0 bases from V and 1 base from J, with 13 bases in between. Germline V gives CDR1 SGHRS, CDR2 YFSETQ. The CDR3 sequence is 16 residues long. The CDR3 DNA reads as TGCGCCAGCAGCTTGGGAGGCCGTAGGGGCCAAGAGACCCAGTACTTC. Its protein is CASSLGGRRGQETQYF.

This chain uses TRBV28 with TRBJ2-3; possibly TRBD2 for D (5 bases). Germline loops: CDR1 MDHEN, CDR2 SYDVKM. This CDR3 spans 14 amino acids. The V end lost 6 bases, the J end lost 2 bases, and 12 bases lay between the germline ends. The CDR3 reads CASSREMTTDTQYF. DNA for the CDR3: TGTGCCAGCAGCCGGGAAATGACCACAGATACGCAGTATTTT.

The CDR3 sequence: CASSLGGVGQETQYF. CDR3 DNA: TGCGCCAGCAGCTTGGGTGGGGTCGGACAAGAGACCCAGTACTTC. V usage is TRBV5-1 and J usage is TRBJ2-5; D is unclear. The CDR3 has 15 residues. V was shortened by 0 bases and J by 2 bases, with 11 bases between the two germline ends. In germline, CDR1 is SGHRS, CDR2 YFSETQ.

This rearrangement joins TRBV5-1 to TRBJ2-1, with 9 bases fitting TRBD1. The length of the CDR3 is 15 residues. The J segment lost 4 bases and the V segment lost 2 bases, leaving 4 bases of the junction unmatched. The germline gives CDR1 SGHRS, CDR2 YFSETQ. The CDR3 loop is CASSLGTGPYNEQFF. The CDR3 DNA sequence: TGCGCCAGCAGCTTAGGGACAGGGCCTTACAATGAGCAGTTCTTC. The complete variable domain, with remaining parts taken from reference TRBV5-1 and TRBJ2-1, reads KAGVTQTPRYLIKTRGQQVTLSCSPISGHRSVSWYQQTPGQGLQFLFEYFSETQRNKGNFPGRFSGRQFSNSRSEMNVSTLELGDSALYLCASSLGTGPYNEQFFGPGTRLTVL.